The 14 T cell receptor beta chains listed next were all sequenced from one sample in a study of cytomegalovirus exposure and HLA in healthy donors. TCRdb's copy holds only in-frame clones and misses some; the assay was immunoSEQ multiplex PCR. The data hold over 200,000 clones, with around nine tenths observed a single time. Material for sequencing was PBMCs. These receptors were collected from a woman aged 18-29 years in good health and CMV-seronegative.

This chain links TRBV2 with TRBJ2-5, with D possibly TRBD2 on 5 matching bases. V gave up 2 bases and J gave up 0 bases, with 10 bases separating them. Germline V gene sequence: CDR1 SNHLY, CDR2 FYNNEI. CDR3 length equals 15 residues. CDR3 nucleotide sequence: TGTGCCAGCAGTGAATCGAGGGCCCACCAAGAGACCCAGTACTTC. Translated: CASSESRAHQETQYF.

This sequence joins TRBV20-1 and TRBJ2-7; D is uncertain. This CDR3 contains 11 residues. Trimming took 8 bases from V and 2 from J, leaving 10 bases between them. The germline CDR1 and CDR2 sequences are DFQATT and SNEGSKA (reference sequence). DNA for the CDR3: TGCAGTATATACACCGCCTACGAGCAGTACTTC. Residues: CSIYTAYEQYF.

The chain links TRBV15 to TRBJ1-2, with D hard to call. The CDR3 runs 14 residues. The V gene lost 0 bases and the J gene lost 2 bases, with 7 bases spanning the gap. Per germline, CDR1 LNHNV and CDR2 YYDKDF (reference sequence). CDR3 DNA sequence: TGTGCCACCAGCAGAGACAGGATCAACTATGGCTACACCTTC. It specifies CATSRDRINYGYTF.

The genes are TRBV29-1 and TRBJ2-7; 10 nucleotides line up with TRBD1. Trimming at V came to 8 bases and at J to 6 bases, leaving 7 bases not matched to a gene. CDR3 size: 12 residues. Germline V CDR1 and CDR2: SQVTM, ANQGSEA. CDR3 amino acids: CSSGTGEGEQYF. The CDR3 DNA reads TGCAGCTCGGGGACAGGGGAGGGCGAGCAGTACTTC.

CDR3 residues: CASSLATGGYGYTF. The CDR3 DNA reads TGTGCCAGCAGCTTAGCCACAGGGGGCTATGGCTACACCTTC. The gene calls are TRBV7-8 and TRBJ1-2; 8 bases fit TRBD1. The J segment lost 4 bases and the V segment lost 0 bases, leaving 1 base of the junction unmatched. CDR3 size: 14 residues. Germline CDR1 SGHVS, CDR2 FQNEAQ.

The V gene is TRBV6-5, the J gene TRBJ2-3; D is possibly TRBD1 (6 bases). V lost 4 bases, J lost 2 bases, and 13 bases lay in between. This CDR3 is built from 15 residues. Per the germline V gene, CDR1 is MNHEY and CDR2 is SVGAGI. The CDR3 reads CASSSTWTVTDTQYF. The DNA of the CDR3 is TGTGCCAGCAGTTCTACCTGGACAGTCACAGATACGCAGTATTTT.

The chain joins TRBV6-1 to TRBJ2-7, with 9 bases lining up with TRBD1. Trimming at V came to 3 bases and at J to 1 base, leaving 10 bases not matched to a gene. CDR1 is MNHNS and CDR2 is SASEGT in the germline V gene. The CDR3 totals 17 residues. CDR3 coding DNA: TGTGCCAGCAGTGACCCTTTCGGACAGGGGAATTCCTACGAGCAGTACTTC. It is translated as CASSDPFGQGNSYEQYF.

The chain combines TRBV20-1 with TRBJ2-1; possibly TRBD2 for D (6 bases). The V end was cut by 8 bases, the J end by 12 bases, with 17 bases between. Germline lookup yields CDR1 DFQATT and CDR2 SNEGSKA (reference sequence). This CDR3 spans 11 amino acids. The DNA for the CDR3 is TGCAGTCTGGGGGACTTCTTTAGGCAGTTCTTC. This gives the protein CSLGDFFRQFF.

The gene calls are TRBV19 and TRBJ2-7; possibly TRBD1 for D (7 bases). Trimming removed 2 bases at V and 2 bases at J, with 13 bases between. The V gene's germline CDR1 is LNHDA and CDR2 SQIVND (reference sequence). The CDR3 is 15 residues long. The DNA for the CDR3 is TGTGCCAGTAGTATATCAGGGGGGCAGCCCTACGAGCAGTACTTC. Residues: CASSISGGQPYEQYF.

The V and J genes are TRBV29-1 and TRBJ1-1; D is uncertain. V gave up 4 bases and J gave up 5 bases, with 8 bases separating them. CDR3 length: 11 amino acids. Per germline, CDR1 SQVTM and CDR2 ANQGSEA. The CDR3 here is CSVVEETEAFF. CDR3 in DNA: TGCAGCGTTGTTGAGGAGACTGAAGCTTTCTTT.

The chain carries TRBV10-3 and TRBJ2-2, with D uncertain. The CDR3 consists of 13 residues. Germline V gene lookup returns CDR1 ENHRY and CDR2 SYGVKD. V gave up 7 bases and J gave up 5 bases, with 11 bases separating them. CDR3 residues: CAITYDGTGELFF. In DNA, the CDR3 is TGTGCCATCACTTACGACGGGACCGGGGAGCTGTTTTTT.

The genes are TRBV6-5 and TRBJ2-2; TRBD1 might be the D (6 bases). The CDR3 loop spans 16 amino acids. Germline V gives CDR1 MNHEY, CDR2 SVGAGI. V gave up 1 base and J gave up 7 bases, with 16 bases separating them. In DNA form, the CDR3 reads TGTGCCAGCAGTTACTGGGGGCGGAGTAGAGGCGGGGAGCTGTTTTTT. This codes for CASSYWGRSRGGELFF.

CDR3 protein: CASSISGQGVAQYF. The CDR3 DNA sequence: TGTGCCAGTAGTATTTCGGGACAGGGGGTTGCGCAGTACTTC. The chain carries TRBV19 and TRBJ2-7, with 11 bases fitting TRBD1. This CDR3 contains 14 residues. The germline CDR1 and CDR2 sequences are LNHDA and SQIVND (reference sequence). Trimming removed 3 bases from V and 9 bases from J; junction bases left unmatched: 7.

The chain carries TRBV7-6 and TRBJ2-2; 9 nucleotides line up with TRBD2. CDR1 is SGHVS, CDR2 FNYEAQ, per germline. The CDR3 has 15 residues. Trimming took 5 bases from V and 7 from J; bases not matched to a gene: 8. CDR3 bases: TGTGCCAGCAGCCCGAGTAGCGGGAGTGTCGGGGAGCTGTTTTTT. Translated, it gives CASSPSSGSVGELFF.